This T cell receptor beta chain was obtained from a study of cytomegalovirus exposure and HLA in healthy donors (dated by TCRdb to about 2017). About the full investigation: In an earlier analysis of fewer than 750 of the donors, roughly 300 Gb of sequence data and approximately 120 million unique TCR beta sequences from roughly 190 million T cells were reported. HLA typing included class I and class II loci at four-digit resolution. The study aimed to test whether cataloging public T cell receptors could reveal signatures of past pathogen exposure. Using immunosequencing, the study profiled T cell repertoires from some 670 subjects and related those repertoires to cytomegalovirus serostatus. Roughly 290 gigabases of sequencing data and roughly 81 million unique TCR sequences made up an early release that covered some 640 HLA-typed donors. Of the roughly 400 genotyped donors, 81% were placed in the genetic ancestry cluster associated with self-reported Caucasian donors. High-throughput TCR immunosequencing, statistical association of individual TCRs with disease status, and machine learning were combined to predict cytomegalovirus infection status. To decide whether each TCR beta V gene segment behaved as functional or pseudogenic, an earlier analysis of fewer than 750 of the donors relied on high-throughput TCR beta sequencing. Among under 450 genotyped donors of the cohort, an average of 235,054 unique TCR beta nucleotide sequences were sequenced per donor, about a sixth of them non-productive. A later genetic analysis took genome-wide SNP genotypes for about three fifths of the 666 donors and used that subset as a discovery cohort. A later analysis re-analyzed previously published TCR beta repertoires from about 600 donors and added high-resolution HLA genotyping to study TCR occurrence patterns. Donor age, sex, ethnicity and CMV serostatus were compiled together with the repertoire data. In the later analysis, no new phenotypic data were used to find candidate immune exposures; instead, reliance was placed on TCR beta sequences and their occurrence across donors. Typing coverage varied by locus: roughly 620-640 donors for A, B, C, DRB1 and DQB1; more than 500 for DQA1; approximately 570 for DPA1; around 490 for DPB1. Five DR-DQ haplotypes were treated as single units for association and clustering because of strong linkage in the cohort. Along with the approximately 700-subject first cohort, a separate validation cohort of over a hundred different subjects was used. All discovery cohort repertoires had been generated on a single sequencing platform.

The receptor library was made with the immunoSEQ multiplex PCR assay. For the multiplex PCR, a mixture combining 60 forward primers for TCR Vbeta segments and 13 reverse primers for TCR Jbeta segments was used. Amplification of the CDR3 region of rearranged TCR beta genes was performed with a multiplex PCR assay on genomic DNA. The Illumina HiSeq System was used to sequence the amplified TCR beta libraries as 87-base-pair reads. Under the source paper's analysis protocol: Across the 600 to 700 repertoires, a later analysis counted tens of millions of unique TCR beta chains, some 11 million of which were shared by at least two donors. Raw reads were error-corrected and collapsed into unique sequences by a nearest-neighbor algorithm in which closely related sequences were merged to remove PCR and sequencing errors. V, D and J gene segments were assigned by aligning CDR3 sequences to IMGT reference sequences. Each retained sequence needed at least a six-nucleotide match to both a V gene segment and a J gene segment. A rearrangement counted as productive if the CDR3 had no stop codons and remained in frame with V and J, and every other rearrangement counted as non-productive. Following IMGT convention, CDR3 was defined as the stretch from the second conserved V-encoded cysteine to the conserved J-encoded phenylalanine. In an earlier analysis of more than 550 of the donors, sequences lacking an unambiguous match to a single V gene segment were excluded. In an earlier analysis of about 590 of the donors, a V segment was called functional when productive rearrangements were above 56.7%, and segregating when the standard deviation between donors exceeded 5%. A statistical classification framework was built to diagnose cytomegalovirus status from the catalog of TCR beta chain sequences. V and J gene assignment, in a later analysis, came from comparing TCR nucleotide sequences with IMGT/GENE-DB human TR gene sequences. In a later analysis, CDR3 sequences and most-parsimonious VDJ recombination scenarios were assigned using the TCRdist pipeline. In a later analysis, each TCR beta chain was defined by its CDR3 amino acid sequence together with its V-gene family, and reads lacking a unique V-gene family were excluded. To address suspected cross-contamination and a sequencing artifact, a later analysis removed 450 to 700 highly shared, low-generation-probability nucleotide sequences. In a later analysis, a clonal expansion index for each public chain was calculated from normalized within-repertoire ranks of inferred template counts. Generation probabilities in a later analysis came from a VDJ recombination model fitted to out-of-frame rearrangements, and those results were checked against IGoR. In a later analysis, hypergeometric tests were used to score TCR-TCR, TCR-HLA and TCR-CMV co-occurrence, with a repertoire-size bias correction applied to TCR pairs. A later analysis estimated false discovery rates by permuting HLA or CMV assignments 20 times. In a later analysis, co-occurring TCRs were grouped with DBSCAN, and TCRdist sequence similarity was added when clustering was performed within HLA-allele-positive subsets. For co-occurrence clustering, repertoires with fewer than 30,000 or more than 120,000 public chains were excluded, along with several repertoires with anomalous nucleotide sharing. In its TCRdb copy, this immuneACCESS table keeps in-frame sequences only and misses some clones. Where compared with another copy, unresolved V genes explain less than half of these, and the others have no known cause. That table supplies the V and J calls and clone size; D and trimming were determined from the DNA. This sample's table has entries for about 51,000 clones. The top ten constitute 2% to 2.5% of the sample.

As regards this clone: Its antigen is unknown.

The cohort comprised fewer than 700 healthy bone marrow donors. At the time of sampling, every cohort member was nominally healthy, though immune exposures that went unrecorded were likely present. The donor was CMV seronegative and belonged to the group of around 350 seronegative cohort members. Each donor provided a peripheral blood sample, and peripheral blood mononuclear cells were used for TCR beta sequencing. Genomic DNA extraction from the blood cell samples was performed with the Qiagen DNeasy Blood Extraction Kit. Study-level results and caveats: Roughly uniform sequencing depth across donors was assumed in presence/absence analyses, although this assumption may not hold. Because HLA typing was missing for some donors at each locus, association tests included only the typed subset. According to a later genetic analysis, donors in an Asian-associated ancestry cluster had fewer N-insertions in productive TCRs than the approximately 700-donor mean. It was suggested by the authors that the approach could potentially be generalized to other disease states and immunological phenotypes. Over 15 rarely observed V segments, including chromosome 9 orphons, were excluded from the earlier analysis of a few hundred of the donors because counts were too low. Most TCR sequences were observed very rarely across donors, whereas some public TCRs were present in many individuals. Broadly in line with IMGT annotations, most TCR beta V segments showed up in productive rearrangements about 87% or about 30% of the time in an earlier analysis of several hundred of the donors. In a later analysis, HLA-associated TCR beta chains showed more clonal expansion and lower generation probabilities than non-associated chains that were equally common. This cohort had only TCR beta chains sequenced, and the lack of alpha or paired-chain data limited which features could be detected. When HLA alleles, especially DR and DQ, strongly co-occurred, attributing TCR associations to individual alleles was difficult. The only immune exposure information available for the cohort was CMV serostatus. A few of the identified cytomegalovirus-associated TCR beta chains were confirmed in vitro to be specific for cytomegalovirus antigens. The study listed 170 or so TCR beta chains as associated with cytomegalovirus. A later analysis associated about 17,000 TCR beta sequences with specific HLA alleles at a false discovery rate of 0.05. Linkage disequilibrium might explain the correlated functional status among segregating V segments, but an unknown experimental factor could not be ruled out. In a later analysis, TCR association rates were found to vary across HLA loci, with the most associated TCRs seen for DRB1 alleles and the fewest for HLA-C alleles. In a later analysis, most CMV-associated TCR beta chains were found to appear HLA-restricted, with HLA associations seemingly driven largely by CMV exposure. Cytomegalovirus status was reported to be diagnosed by the classifier with high specificity and sensitivity in both the original and validation cohorts. An association between a missense DCLRE1C variant and V-gene and J-gene trimming of TCR beta chains was found in a later genetic analysis and replicated in an independent cohort. Some IMGT-functional V segments, including TRBV6-2 and TRBV6-3, could not be told apart with the 87-base-pair reads, so those segments were excluded. A further reported finding was that TCR beta sequences accurately predicted the HLA-A and HLA-B alleles for most subjects in the first cohort. According to a later analysis, parvovirus B19, influenza, CMV and Epstein-Barr virus appeared linked to several top co-occurrence clusters. A cluster of highly shared sequence variants was judged likely to represent a technical artifact of the sequencing pipeline.

CDR1 and CDR2, per the germline V gene, are KGHSH and LQKENI. V is trimmed back by 2 bases and J by 6 bases, and the junction contains 13 bases that no gene match accounts for. The CDR3 numbers 18 residues from cysteine through phenylalanine. The sequence is cut down to CDR3 DNA, 54 bases in frame from base 1. Recombination linked TRBV18 to TRBJ2-2, and 9 junction bases match TRBD1. The sequenced sample was PBMCs. The TCR comes from a female donor in good health and CMV-seronegative. The DNA reads as follows: TGTGCCAGCTCACCAGAATACCGGGACAGGGCTTTCCCCGGGGAGCTGTTTTTT. This encodes CASSPEYRDRAFPGELFF.